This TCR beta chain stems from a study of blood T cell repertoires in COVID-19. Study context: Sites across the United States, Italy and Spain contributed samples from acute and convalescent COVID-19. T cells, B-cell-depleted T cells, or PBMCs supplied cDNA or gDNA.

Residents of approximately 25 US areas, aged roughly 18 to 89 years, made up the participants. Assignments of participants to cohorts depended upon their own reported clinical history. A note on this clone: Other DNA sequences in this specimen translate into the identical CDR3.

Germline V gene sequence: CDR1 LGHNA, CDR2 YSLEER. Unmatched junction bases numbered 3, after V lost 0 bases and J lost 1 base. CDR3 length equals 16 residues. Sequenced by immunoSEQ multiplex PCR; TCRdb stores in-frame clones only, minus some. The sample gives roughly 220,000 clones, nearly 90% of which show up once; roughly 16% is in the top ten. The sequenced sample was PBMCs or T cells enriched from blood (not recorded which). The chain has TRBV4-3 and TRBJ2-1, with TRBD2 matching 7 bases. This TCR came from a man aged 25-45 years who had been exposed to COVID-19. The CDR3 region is CASSQDGRGSYNEQFF. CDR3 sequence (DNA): TGCGCCAGCAGCCAAGATGGGCGGGGGTCCTACAATGAGCAGTTCTTC.